The rows below give T cell receptor beta chains drawn from one sample of a study of blood T cell repertoires in COVID-19. Clones were read by immunoSEQ multiplex PCR, and TCRdb kept only the in-frame ones, dropping some. The repertoire holds about 210,000 clones, more than 70% seen once, with 5.6% in the top ten. Material: PBMCs or T cells enriched from blood (not recorded which). These receptors came from a man in his forties or fifties with acute COVID-19. The CDR3 runs from the conserved cysteine through the conserved F or W. A D gene is named only where the DNA matches it firmly. The listing skips clone size in some rows; elsewhere it reads once, few, many or a size class.

V gene	D gene	J gene	clone size	CDR3 DNA	CDR3 protein
TRBV9	TRBD1	TRBJ1-2	NA	TGTGCCAGCAGCCCGGGGACAGCACCCTTCTATGGCTACACCTTC	CASSPGTAPFYGYTF
TRBV27	NA	TRBJ1-1	NA	TGTGCCAGCACCGAATCGGGGACACCAAGGTGGCGGAAGAACACTGAAGCTTTCTTT	CASTESGTPRWRKNTEAFF
TRBV4-2	NA	TRBJ2-5	few	TGTGCCAGCAGCCAACCCTGGGTCAGGGGCCTGGGGCAAGAGACCCAGTACTTC	CASSQPWVRGLGQETQYF
TRBV6-5	NA	TRBJ2-7	once	TGTGCCAGCAGCTATGGGGGACACGGATTCTACGAGCAGTACTTC	CASSYGGHGFYEQYF
TRBV27	NA	TRBJ1-1	NA	TGTGCCAGCAGGCCACAGTCCATGAACACTGAAGCTTTCTTT	CASRPQSMNTEAFF
TRBV29-1	TRBD2	TRBJ2-3	NA	TGCAGCGTTGAAACTAGCGGGAGTACAGATACGCAGTATTTT	CSVETSGSTDTQYF
TRBV2	NA	TRBJ1-6	NA	TGTGCCAGCAGTCAGAGGTCACCCCTCCACTTT	CASSQRSPLHF
TRBV12-3/TRBV12-4	NA	TRBJ2-2	NA	TGTGCCAGCAGTTTTCCCAGCACCGGGGAGCTGTTTTTT	CASSFPSTGELFF
TRBV27	NA	TRBJ2-7	NA	TGTGCCAGCGGGCAGGCTCTCTCCTACGAGCAGTACTTC	CASGQALSYEQYF
TRBV4-2	TRBD1	TRBJ1-6	NA	TGTGCCAGCAGCCAAGTACGACAGGGTCGTTCACCCCTCCACTTT	CASSQVRQGRSPLHF
TRBV28	TRBD1	TRBJ2-1	NA	TGTGCCAGCACCCCAACAGGGGTCGAGCAGTTCTTC	CASTPTGVEQFF
TRBV28	TRBD1	TRBJ1-2	NA	TGTGCCAGCAGTTCGCTTGGACAGGGGGCTAAGAGCTACACCTTC	CASSSLGQGAKSYTF
TRBV15	NA	TRBJ1-1	NA	TGTGCCACCAGCAGAGTCCGAACCCTAGACACTGAAGCTTTCTTT	CATSRVRTLDTEAFF
TRBV7-2	NA	TRBJ1-1	NA	TGTGCCAGCAGCTTACAGGGGAGGAACACTGAAGCTTTCTTT	CASSLQGRNTEAFF
TRBV7-6	TRBD2	TRBJ2-2	NA	TGTGCCAGCAGCCCCACTAGAGCGGGAATAGACACCGGGGAGCTGTTTTTT	CASSPTRAGIDTGELFF
TRBV5-4	TRBD1	TRBJ2-7	NA	TGTGCCAGCAGCTTGGGGACAGGTTGGGTACACGAGCAGTACTTC	CASSLGTGWVHEQYF
TRBV27	NA	TRBJ2-3	NA	TGTGCCAGCAGTTTAAGGGGGTTGACAGATACGCAGTATTTT	CASSLRGLTDTQYF
TRBV10-1	TRBD2	TRBJ2-1	NA	TGCGCCAGCAGCCCGGGACTAGCGGCCAATGAGCAGTTCTTC	CASSPGLAANEQFF
TRBV9	TRBD1	TRBJ1-1	NA	TGTGCCAGCAGCGCGGACAGGGGAACTGAAGCTTTCTTT	CASSADRGTEAFF
TRBV28	NA	TRBJ2-7	once	TGTGCCAGCAGTCTTGCCGGGGGCGAGCAGTACTTC	CASSLAGGEQYF
TRBV7-9	NA	TRBJ1-4	NA	TGTGCCAGCAGTATCCAATTGGAGGGCGAAAAACTGTTTTTT	CASSIQLEGEKLFF
TRBV28	TRBD2	TRBJ2-7	NA	TGTGCCAGCAGTCGACCCCTAACTAGCGGGAGGAAGTACGAGCAGTACTTC	CASSRPLTSGRKYEQYF
TRBV7-8	TRBD2	TRBJ2-7	NA	TGTGCCAGCAGCTTGAAGGGAGGGCCGAAATACGAGCAGTACTTC	CASSLKGGPKYEQYF
TRBV7-6	NA	TRBJ2-2	NA	TGTGCCAGCAGCTTAGCAGGAGGGGGCAACACCGGGGAGCTGTTTTTT	CASSLAGGGNTGELFF
TRBV24-1	NA	TRBJ1-4	NA	TGTGCCACCAGTGATGGGGCGACAGCAACTAATGAAAAACTGTTTTTT	CATSDGATATNEKLFF
TRBV28	TRBD2	TRBJ2-3	NA	TGTGCCAGCAGACCCGCCAGCGGGAGTATGGCAGATACGCAGTATTTT	CASRPASGSMADTQYF
TRBV28	NA	TRBJ2-7	once	TGTGCCAGCAGTTTAGCGGCCTACGAGCAGTACTTC	CASSLAAYEQYF
TRBV3-1/TRBV3-2	TRBD1	TRBJ2-1	NA	TGTGCCAGCAGCCAAGAAAGGAGGGGGACAGGGAATATTTGGGGTGGGAATGAGCAGTTCTTC	CASSQERRGTGNIWGGNEQFF
TRBV3-1/TRBV3-2	NA	TRBJ2-7	few	TGTGCCAGCAGCCAGGTCGGACAGCCGTACGAGCAGTACTTC	CASSQVGQPYEQYF
TRBV24-1	TRBD1	TRBJ1-5	once	TGTGCCACCAGTGTCACTCAGGACAGGGGCAATCAGCCCCAGCATTTT	CATSVTQDRGNQPQHF
TRBV28	TRBD2	TRBJ2-5	once	TGTGCCAGCAGAACGGGACTAGCGGGAGAGACCCAGTACTTC	CASRTGLAGETQYF
TRBV28	TRBD1	TRBJ1-2	NA	TGTGCCAGCAGCCTTTCCTCTCTCGGACAGGGACACTATGGCTACACCTTC	CASSLSSLGQGHYGYTF
TRBV27	NA	TRBJ2-5	NA	TGTGCCAGCAGTCCGAGCGGGCTGTGGGCCCAGTACTTC	CASSPSGLWAQYF
TRBV6-4	TRBD1	TRBJ2-1	NA	TGTGCCAGCAGTGTAGACAGGGGTGGAGAGCAGTTCTTC	CASSVDRGGEQFF